This T cell receptor (beta chain) was obtained from a study of OX40 agonist ivuxolimab in advanced cancers. Germline values: CDR1 MDHEN, CDR2 SYDVKM. There are 15 residues in the CDR3. V was pared by 8 bases and J by 4 bases, with 18 bases between. Anyone with autoimmune disease history or systemic immunosuppression was excluded. The assay was immunoSEQ multiplex PCR, and TCRdb's table has in-frame clones only and misses some. The sample has about 83,000 clones; roughly four fifths are singletons. Sample: CD4+ or CD8+ T cells sorted from blood, taken in a trial of the OX40 agonist ivuxolimab. The clonotype was recovered from an adult with an advanced solid tumor such as melanoma, head and neck, liver or kidney cancer. The chain combines TRBV28 with TRBJ1-5; D may be TRBD1 (6 bases). CDR3 in amino acids: CASSRGGTQNQPQHF. CDR3 DNA: TGTGCCAGCTCCCGTGGGGGGACACAGAATCAGCCCCAGCATTTT.